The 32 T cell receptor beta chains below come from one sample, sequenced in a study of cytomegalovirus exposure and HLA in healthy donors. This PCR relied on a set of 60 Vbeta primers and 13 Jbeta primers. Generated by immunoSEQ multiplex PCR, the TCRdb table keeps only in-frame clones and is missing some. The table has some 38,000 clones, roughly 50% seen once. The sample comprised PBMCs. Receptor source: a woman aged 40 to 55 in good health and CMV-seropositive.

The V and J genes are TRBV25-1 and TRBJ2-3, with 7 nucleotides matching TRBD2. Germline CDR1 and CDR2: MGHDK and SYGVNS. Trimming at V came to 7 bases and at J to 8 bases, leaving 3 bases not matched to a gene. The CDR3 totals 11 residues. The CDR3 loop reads CASTAGVTQYF. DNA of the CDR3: TGTGCCAGCACGGCGGGAGTTACGCAGTATTTT.

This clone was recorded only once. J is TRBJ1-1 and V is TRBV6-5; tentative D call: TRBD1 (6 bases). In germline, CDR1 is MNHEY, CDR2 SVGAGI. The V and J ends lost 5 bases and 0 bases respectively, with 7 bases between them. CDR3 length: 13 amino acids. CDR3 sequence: CASSRTVNTEAFF. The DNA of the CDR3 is TGTGCCAGCAGTAGGACAGTGAACACTGAAGCTTTCTTT.

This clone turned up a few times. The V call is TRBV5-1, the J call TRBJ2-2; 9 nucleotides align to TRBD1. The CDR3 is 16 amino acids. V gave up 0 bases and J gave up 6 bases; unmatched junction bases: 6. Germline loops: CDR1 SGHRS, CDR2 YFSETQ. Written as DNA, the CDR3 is TGCGCCAGCAGCTTGGTGGGGACAGGGTACTCCGGGGAGCTGTTTTTT. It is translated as CASSLVGTGYSGELFF.

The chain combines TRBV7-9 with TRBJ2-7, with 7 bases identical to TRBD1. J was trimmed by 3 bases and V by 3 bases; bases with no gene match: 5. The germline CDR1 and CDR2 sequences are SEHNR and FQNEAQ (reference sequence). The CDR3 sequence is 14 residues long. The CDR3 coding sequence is TGTGCCAGCAGCTTGGGTGGACAGGTCTACGAGCAGTACTTC. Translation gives CASSLGGQVYEQYF.

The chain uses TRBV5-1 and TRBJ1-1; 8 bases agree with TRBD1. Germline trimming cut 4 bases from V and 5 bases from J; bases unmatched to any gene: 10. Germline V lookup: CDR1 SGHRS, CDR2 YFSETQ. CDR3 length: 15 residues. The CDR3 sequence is CASSPADRVGTEAFF. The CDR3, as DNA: TGCGCCAGCAGCCCCGCGGACAGGGTCGGGACTGAAGCTTTCTTT.

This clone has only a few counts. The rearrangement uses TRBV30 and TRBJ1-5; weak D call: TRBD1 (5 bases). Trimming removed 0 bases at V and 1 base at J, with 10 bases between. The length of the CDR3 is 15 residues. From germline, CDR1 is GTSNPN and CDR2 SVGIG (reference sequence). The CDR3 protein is CAWSVGVSSNQPQHF. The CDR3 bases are TGTGCCTGGAGTGTAGGGGTGTCGAGCAATCAGCCCCAGCATTTT.

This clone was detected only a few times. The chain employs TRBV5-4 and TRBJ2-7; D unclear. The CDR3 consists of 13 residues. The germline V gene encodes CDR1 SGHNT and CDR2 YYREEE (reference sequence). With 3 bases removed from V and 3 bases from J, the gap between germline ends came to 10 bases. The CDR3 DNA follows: TGTGCCAGCAGCTCTCGACAACTCTACGAGCAGTACTTC. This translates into CASSSRQLYEQYF.

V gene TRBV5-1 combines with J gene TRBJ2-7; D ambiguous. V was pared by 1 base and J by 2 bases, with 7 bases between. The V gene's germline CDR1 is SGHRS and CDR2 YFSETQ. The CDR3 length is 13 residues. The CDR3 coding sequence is TGCGCCAGCAGCTTGACAAAAACCTACGAGCAGTACTTC. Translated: CASSLTKTYEQYF. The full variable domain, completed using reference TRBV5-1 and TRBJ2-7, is KAGVTQTPRYLIKTRGQQVTLSCSPISGHRSVSWYQQTPGQGLQFLFEYFSETQRNKGNFPGRFSGRQFSNSRSEMNVSTLELGDSALYLCASSLTKTYEQYFGPGTRLTVT.

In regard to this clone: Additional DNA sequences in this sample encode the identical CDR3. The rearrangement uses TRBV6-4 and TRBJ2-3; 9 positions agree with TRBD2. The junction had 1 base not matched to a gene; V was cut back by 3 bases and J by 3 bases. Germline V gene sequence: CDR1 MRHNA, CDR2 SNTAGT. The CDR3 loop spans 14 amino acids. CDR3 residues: CASSEAGGTDTQYF. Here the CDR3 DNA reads TGTGCCAGCAGTGAAGCGGGGGGTACAGATACGCAGTATTTT.

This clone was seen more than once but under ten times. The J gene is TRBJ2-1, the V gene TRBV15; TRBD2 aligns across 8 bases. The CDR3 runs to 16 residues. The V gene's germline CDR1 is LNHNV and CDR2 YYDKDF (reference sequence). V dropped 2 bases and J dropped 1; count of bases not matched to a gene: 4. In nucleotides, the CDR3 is TGTGCCACCAGCAGAACCTCGGGGGGGTCCTACAATGAGCAGTTCTTC. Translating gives CATSRTSGGSYNEQFF. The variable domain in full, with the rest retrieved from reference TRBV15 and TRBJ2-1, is DAMVIQNPRYQVTQFGKPVTLSCSQTLNHNVMYWYQQKSSQAPKLLFHYYDKDFNNEADTPDNFQSRRPNTSFCFLDIRSPGLGDTAMYLCATSRTSGGSYNEQFFGPGTRLTVL.

The DNA for the CDR3 is TGTGCCAGTGGTGGACAGGTCACAGATACGCAGTATTTT. It translates to CASGGQVTDTQYF. The rearrangement uses TRBV19 and TRBJ2-3; the match to TRBD1 covers 7 bases. The CDR3 consists of 13 residues. Losses at the gene ends were 8 bases for V and 2 bases for J; bases not matched to a gene: 4. Germline V gives CDR1 LNHDA, CDR2 SQIVND (reference sequence).

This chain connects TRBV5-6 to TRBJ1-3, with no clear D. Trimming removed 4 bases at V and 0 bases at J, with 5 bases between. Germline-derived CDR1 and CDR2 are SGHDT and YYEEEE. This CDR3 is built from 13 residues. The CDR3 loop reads CASSVSSGNTIYF. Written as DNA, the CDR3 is TGTGCCAGCAGCGTGAGCTCTGGAAACACCATATATTTT.

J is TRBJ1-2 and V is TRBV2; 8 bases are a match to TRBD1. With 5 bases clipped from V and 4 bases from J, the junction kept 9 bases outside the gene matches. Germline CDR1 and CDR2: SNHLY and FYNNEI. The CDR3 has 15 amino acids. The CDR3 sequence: CASSPQGEGVYGYTF. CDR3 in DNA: TGTGCCAGCAGTCCACAGGGGGAAGGGGTCTATGGCTACACCTTC.

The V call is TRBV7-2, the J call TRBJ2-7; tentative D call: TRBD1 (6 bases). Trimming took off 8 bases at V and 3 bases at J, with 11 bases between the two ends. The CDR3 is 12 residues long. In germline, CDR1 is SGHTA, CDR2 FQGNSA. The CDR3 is CASRDNDYEQYF. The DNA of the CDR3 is TGTGCCAGCCGGGACAACGACTACGAGCAGTACTTC.

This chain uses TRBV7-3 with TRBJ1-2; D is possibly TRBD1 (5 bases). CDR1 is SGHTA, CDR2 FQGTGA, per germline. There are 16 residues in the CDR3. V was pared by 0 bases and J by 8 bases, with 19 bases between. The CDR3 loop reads CASSLTPQLGLNGYTF. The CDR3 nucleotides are TGTGCCAGCAGCTTAACTCCCCAATTGGGGCTCAACGGCTACACCTTC.

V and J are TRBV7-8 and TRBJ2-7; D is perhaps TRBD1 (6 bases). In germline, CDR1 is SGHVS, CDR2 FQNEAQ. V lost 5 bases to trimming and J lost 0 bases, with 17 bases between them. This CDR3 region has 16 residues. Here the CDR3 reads CASSESTGWDSYEQYF. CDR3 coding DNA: TGTGCCAGCAGCGAAAGTACAGGGTGGGACTCCTACGAGCAGTACTTC.

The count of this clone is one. The CDR3 region is CSAGGQVGQPQHF. Here the CDR3 DNA reads TGCAGCGCCGGTGGACAGGTGGGGCAGCCCCAGCATTTT. The chain joins TRBV29-1 to TRBJ1-5; TRBD1 matches at 7 bases. V was pared by 7 bases and J by 7 bases, with 10 bases of the junction left unmatched. CDR1 and CDR2 from the germline V gene are SQVTM and ANQGSEA. The length of the CDR3 is 13 residues. Full variable domain (rest looked up from reference TRBV29-1 and TRBJ1-5): SAVISQKPSRDICQRGTSLTIQCQVDSQVTMMFWYRQQPGQSLTLIATANQGSEATYESGFVIDKFPISRPNLTFSTLTVSNMSPEDSSIYLCSAGGQVGQPQHFGDGTRLSIL.

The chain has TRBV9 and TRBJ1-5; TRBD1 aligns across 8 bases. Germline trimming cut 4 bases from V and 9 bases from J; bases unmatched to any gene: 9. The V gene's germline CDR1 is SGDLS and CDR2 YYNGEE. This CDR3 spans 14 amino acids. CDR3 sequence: CASSSNRGLWPQHF. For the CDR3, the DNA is TGTGCCAGCAGCTCCAACAGGGGGTTATGGCCCCAGCATTTT.

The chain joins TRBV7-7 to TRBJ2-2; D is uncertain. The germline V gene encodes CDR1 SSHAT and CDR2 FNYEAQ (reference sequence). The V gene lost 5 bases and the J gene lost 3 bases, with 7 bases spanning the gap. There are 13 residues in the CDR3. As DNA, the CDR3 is TGTGCCAGCAGCCCCCAGGACACCGGGGAGCTGTTTTTT. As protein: CASSPQDTGELFF.

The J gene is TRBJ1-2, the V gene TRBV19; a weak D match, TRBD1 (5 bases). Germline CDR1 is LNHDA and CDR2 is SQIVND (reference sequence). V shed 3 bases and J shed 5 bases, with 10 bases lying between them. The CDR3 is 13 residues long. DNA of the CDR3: TGTGCCAGTAGTATTGAGACAGCTTATGGCTACACCTTC. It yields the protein CASSIETAYGYTF.

CDR3 sequence reads: CASSIDSNYGYTF. The CDR3 nucleotides are TGTGCCAGTAGTATTGACAGTAACTATGGCTACACCTTC. The chain is built from TRBV19 and TRBJ1-2; D possibly corresponds to TRBD1 (5 bases). Per the germline V gene, CDR1 is LNHDA and CDR2 is SQIVND (reference sequence). Trimming shortened V by 3 bases and J by 1 base, and 6 bases separated the two germline ends. This CDR3 has 13 residues.

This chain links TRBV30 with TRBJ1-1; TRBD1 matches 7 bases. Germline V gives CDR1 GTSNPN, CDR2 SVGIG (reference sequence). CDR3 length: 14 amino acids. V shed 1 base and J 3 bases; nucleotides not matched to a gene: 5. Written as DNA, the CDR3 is TGTGCCTGGAGTGGGATTCAGGGGGACACTGAAGCTTTCTTT. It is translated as CAWSGIQGDTEAFF.

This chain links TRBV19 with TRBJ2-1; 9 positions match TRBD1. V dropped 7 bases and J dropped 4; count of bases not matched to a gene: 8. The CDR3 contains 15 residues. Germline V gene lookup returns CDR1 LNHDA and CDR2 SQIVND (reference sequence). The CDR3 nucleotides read TGTGCCAGTACAAGACAGGGGGGTCTTTACAATGAGCAGTTCTTC. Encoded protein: CASTRQGGLYNEQFF.

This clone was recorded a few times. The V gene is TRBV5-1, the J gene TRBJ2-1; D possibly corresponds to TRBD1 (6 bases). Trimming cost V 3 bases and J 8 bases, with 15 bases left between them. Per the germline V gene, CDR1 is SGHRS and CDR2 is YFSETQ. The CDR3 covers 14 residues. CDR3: CASSSSSRGHEQFF. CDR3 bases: TGCGCCAGCAGCTCTAGCTCCAGGGGACATGAGCAGTTCTTC.

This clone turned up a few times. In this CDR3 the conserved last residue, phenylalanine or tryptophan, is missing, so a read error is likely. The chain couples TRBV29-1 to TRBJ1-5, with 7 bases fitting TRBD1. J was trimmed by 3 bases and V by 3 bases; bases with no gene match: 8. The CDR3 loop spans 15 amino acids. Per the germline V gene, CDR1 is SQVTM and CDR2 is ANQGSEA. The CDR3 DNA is TGCAGCGTTGATAGGGCAGGGACAGACAATCAGCCCCAGCATGTT. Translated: CSVDRAGTDNQPQHV.

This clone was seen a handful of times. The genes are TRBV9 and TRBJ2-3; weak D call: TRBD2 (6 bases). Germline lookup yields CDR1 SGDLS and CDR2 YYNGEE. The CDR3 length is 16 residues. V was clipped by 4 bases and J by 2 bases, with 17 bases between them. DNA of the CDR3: TGTGCCAGCAGCCCCAGTTCCAGCGGGCTCACAGATACGCAGTATTTT. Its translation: CASSPSSSGLTDTQYF.

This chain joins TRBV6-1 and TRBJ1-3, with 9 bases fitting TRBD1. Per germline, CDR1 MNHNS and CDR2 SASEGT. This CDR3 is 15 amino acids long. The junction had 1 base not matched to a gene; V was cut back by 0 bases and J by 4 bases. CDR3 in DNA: TGTGCCAGCAGTGAAGCAGGGACAGGGGGAAACACCATATATTTT. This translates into CASSEAGTGGNTIYF.

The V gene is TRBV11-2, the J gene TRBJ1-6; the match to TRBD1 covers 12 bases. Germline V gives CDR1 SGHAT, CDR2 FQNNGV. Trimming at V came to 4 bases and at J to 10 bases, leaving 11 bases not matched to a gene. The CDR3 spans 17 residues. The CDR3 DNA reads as TGTGCCAGCAGCTACCAACCGGGACAGGGGGCTCGGTCACCCCTCCACTTT. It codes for CASSYQPGQGARSPLHF.

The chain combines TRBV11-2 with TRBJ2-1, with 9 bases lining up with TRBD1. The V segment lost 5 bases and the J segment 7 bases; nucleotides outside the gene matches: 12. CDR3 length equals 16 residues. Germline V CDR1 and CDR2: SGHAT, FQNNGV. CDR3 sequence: CASSAPDRGLWNEQFF. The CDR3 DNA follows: TGTGCCAGCAGCGCGCCGGACAGGGGACTTTGGAATGAGCAGTTCTTC.

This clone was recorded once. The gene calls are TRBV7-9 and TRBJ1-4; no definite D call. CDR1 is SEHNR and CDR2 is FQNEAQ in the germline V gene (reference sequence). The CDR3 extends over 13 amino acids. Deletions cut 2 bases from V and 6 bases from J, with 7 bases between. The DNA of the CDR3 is TGTGCCAGCAGCTTATACGGGGATGAAAAACTGTTTTTT. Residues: CASSLYGDEKLFF. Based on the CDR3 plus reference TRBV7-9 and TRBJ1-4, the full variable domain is DTGVSQNPRHKITKRGQNVTFRCDPISEHNRLYWYRQTLGQGPEFLTYFQNEAQLEKSRLLSDRFSAERPKGSFSTLEIQRTEQGDSAMYLCASSLYGDEKLFFGSGTQLSVL.

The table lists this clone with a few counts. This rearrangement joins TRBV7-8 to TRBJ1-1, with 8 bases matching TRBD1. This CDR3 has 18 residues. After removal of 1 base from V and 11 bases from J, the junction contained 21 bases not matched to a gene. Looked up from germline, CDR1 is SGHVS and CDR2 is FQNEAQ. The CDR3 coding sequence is TGTGCCAGCAGCTTAGAAACGATGAGGACAGGGCGGGATCGGAGGGCTTTCTTT. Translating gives CASSLETMRTGRDRRAFF.

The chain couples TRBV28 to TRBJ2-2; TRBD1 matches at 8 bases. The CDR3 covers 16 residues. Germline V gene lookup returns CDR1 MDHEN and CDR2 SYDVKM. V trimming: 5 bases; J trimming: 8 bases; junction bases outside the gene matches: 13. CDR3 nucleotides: TGTGCCAGCAGTCCACTCTGGACAGGGCGGTCGGGGGAGCTGTTTTTT. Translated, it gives CASSPLWTGRSGELFF.